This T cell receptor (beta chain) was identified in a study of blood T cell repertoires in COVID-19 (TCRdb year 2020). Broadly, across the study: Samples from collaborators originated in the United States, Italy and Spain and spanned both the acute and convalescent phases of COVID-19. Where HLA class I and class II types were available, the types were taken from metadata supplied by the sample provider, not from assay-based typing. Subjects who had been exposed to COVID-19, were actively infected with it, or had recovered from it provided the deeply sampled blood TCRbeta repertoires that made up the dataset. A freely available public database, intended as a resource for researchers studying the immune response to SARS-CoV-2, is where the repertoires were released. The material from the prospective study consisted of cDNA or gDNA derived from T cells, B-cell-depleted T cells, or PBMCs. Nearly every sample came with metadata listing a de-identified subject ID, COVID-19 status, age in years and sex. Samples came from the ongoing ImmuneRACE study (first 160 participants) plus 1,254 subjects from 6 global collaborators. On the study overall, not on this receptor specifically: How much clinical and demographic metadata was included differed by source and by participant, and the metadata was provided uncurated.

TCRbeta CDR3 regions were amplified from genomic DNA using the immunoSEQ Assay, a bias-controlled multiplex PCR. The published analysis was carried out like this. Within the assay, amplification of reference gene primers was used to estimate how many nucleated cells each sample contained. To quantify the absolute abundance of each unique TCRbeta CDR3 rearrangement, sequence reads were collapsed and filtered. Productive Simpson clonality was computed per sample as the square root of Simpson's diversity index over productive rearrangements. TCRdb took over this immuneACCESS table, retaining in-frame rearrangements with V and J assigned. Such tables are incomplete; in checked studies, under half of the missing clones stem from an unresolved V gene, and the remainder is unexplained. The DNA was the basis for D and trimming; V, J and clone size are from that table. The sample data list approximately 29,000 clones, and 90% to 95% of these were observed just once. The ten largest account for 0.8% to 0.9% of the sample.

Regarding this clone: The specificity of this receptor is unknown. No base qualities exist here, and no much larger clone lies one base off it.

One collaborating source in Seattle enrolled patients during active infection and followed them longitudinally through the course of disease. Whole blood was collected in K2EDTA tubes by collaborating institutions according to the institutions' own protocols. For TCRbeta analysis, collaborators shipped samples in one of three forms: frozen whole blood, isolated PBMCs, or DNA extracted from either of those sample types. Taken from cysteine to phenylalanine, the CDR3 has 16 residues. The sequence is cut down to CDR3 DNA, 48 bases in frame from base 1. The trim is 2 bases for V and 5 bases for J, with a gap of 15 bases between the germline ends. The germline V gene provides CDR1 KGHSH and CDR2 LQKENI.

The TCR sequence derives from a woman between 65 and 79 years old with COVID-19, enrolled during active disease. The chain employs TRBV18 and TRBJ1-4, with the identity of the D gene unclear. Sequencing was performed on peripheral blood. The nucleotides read TGTGCCAGCTCACCAACGATGGGAGGCGGGAATGAAAAACTGTTTTTT. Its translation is CASSPTMGGGNEKLFF.